The T cell receptor beta chain described here comes from a study of blood T cell repertoires in COVID-19. Study in general: T cells, B-cell-depleted T cells, or PBMCs provided the cDNA or gDNA that served as material.

Sequenced by immunoSEQ multiplex PCR; TCRdb stores in-frame clones only, minus some. The data hold hundreds of thousands of clones, with approximately 87% observed a single time. Worth noting for this clone: The sample contains more than one DNA sequence encoding this CDR3.

V shed 4 bases, J shed 0 bases, and the junction held 2 bases outside the gene matches. The germline V gene has CDR1 MNHEY and CDR2 SVGAGI. The CDR3 spans 15 residues. The sequence was obtained from a woman aged 40 to 49 who had recovered from COVID-19. Sequencing was performed on peripheral blood. The rearrangement links TRBV6-5 to TRBJ2-3; 9 bases are shared with TRBD2. CDR3 coding DNA: TGTGCCAGCAGTTCCACTAGCGGGAGCACAGATACGCAGTATTTT. This encodes CASSSTSGSTDTQYF.